Shown below are 27 T cell receptor beta chains from a single sample sequenced in a study of cytomegalovirus exposure and HLA in healthy donors. The PCR contained 60 Vbeta and 13 Jbeta primers. Produced via immunoSEQ multiplex PCR; TCRdb's table is partial and in-frame only. The repertoire has roughly 150,000 clones, over 55% of them found once; the top ten carry approximately 2.1%. The specimen was PBMCs. These TCRs come from a man aged 40-55 years in good health and CMV-seronegative.

This rearrangement joins TRBV5-4 to TRBJ2-3, with TRBD2 identical over 12 bases. V lost 3 bases and J lost 0; bases outside the gene matches: 2. This CDR3 spans 16 amino acids. Germline V gene data show CDR1 as SGHNT and CDR2 as YYREEE (reference sequence). The CDR3 bases are TGTGCCAGCAGCTCAGGACTAGCGGGAAGCACAGATACGCAGTATTTT. Translating gives CASSSGLAGSTDTQYF.

V and J are TRBV6-5 and TRBJ2-7, with D possibly matching TRBD2 (5 bases). The CDR3 spans 15 residues. V dropped 0 bases and J dropped 0 bases, with 9 bases sitting between them. Germline CDR1 is MNHEY and CDR2 is SVGAGI. Here the CDR3 reads CASSYSSGSSYEQYF. The CDR3 coding sequence is TGTGCCAGCAGTTACTCCAGCGGATCCTCCTACGAGCAGTACTTC.

This chain connects TRBV7-9 to TRBJ1-1; 10 bases agree with TRBD1. The germline V gene encodes CDR1 SEHNR and CDR2 FQNEAQ (reference sequence). V shed 3 bases, J shed 5 bases, and the junction held 3 bases outside the gene matches. This CDR3 contains 14 residues. CDR3 residues: CASSLTGGKTEAFF. For the CDR3, the DNA is TGTGCCAGCAGCTTGACAGGGGGCAAAACTGAAGCTTTCTTT.

This clone was counted only a few times. V gene TRBV2 combines with J gene TRBJ2-7, with D possibly TRBD1 on 6 matching bases. From germline, CDR1 is SNHLY and CDR2 FYNNEI. V lost 5 bases, J lost 0 bases, and 14 bases lay in between. CDR3 length: 15 residues. In nucleotides, the CDR3 is TGTGCCAGCAGTCTGGGACAAGGGACCTCCTACGAGCAGTACTTC. This encodes CASSLGQGTSYEQYF. The complete variable domain, with remaining parts taken from reference TRBV2 and TRBJ2-7, reads EPEVTQTPSHQVTQMGQEVILRCVPISNHLYFYWYRQILGQKVEFLVSFYNNEISEKSEIFDDQFSVERPDGSNFTLKIRSTKLEDSAMYFCASSLGQGTSYEQYFGPGTRLTVT.

The chain carries TRBV5-1 and TRBJ2-3; 7 bases align to TRBD1. The CDR3 has 16 residues. Germline trimming cut 0 bases from V and 0 bases from J; bases unmatched to any gene: 4. In germline, CDR1 is SGHRS, CDR2 YFSETQ. This CDR3 reads CASSLAGTASTDTQYF. The DNA for the CDR3 is TGCGCCAGCAGCTTGGCGGGGACAGCAAGCACAGATACGCAGTATTTT.

In regard to this clone: The junction and the germline gene differ at one end; a read error may be behind it. J is TRBJ1-2 and V is TRBV10-3, with 11 bases identical to TRBD1. The CDR3 runs to 14 residues. Germline V gene sequence: CDR1 ENHRY, CDR2 SYGVKD. The CDR3 sequence is CAIFGTGGNYGYPF. In DNA form, the CDR3 reads TGTGCCATCTTCGGGACAGGGGGTAACTATGGCTACCCCTTC.

The rearrangement joins TRBV28 to TRBJ2-2; a possible D gene is TRBD1 (6 bases). The CDR3 spans 15 residues. The V and J ends lost 3 bases and 4 bases respectively, with 12 bases between them. The germline V gene encodes CDR1 MDHEN and CDR2 SYDVKM. The CDR3 protein is CASSFEGEGTGELFF. The CDR3 bases are TGTGCCAGCAGTTTCGAGGGGGAAGGCACCGGGGAGCTGTTTTTT.

The chain is built from TRBV7-6 and TRBJ1-1; D call uncertain. This CDR3 is built from 19 residues. The V and J ends lost 5 bases and 1 base respectively, with 26 bases between them. The V gene's germline CDR1 is SGHVS and CDR2 FNYEAQ. CDR3 protein: CASSRREATSPAENTEAFF. The CDR3 region has the DNA TGTGCCAGCAGCCGCCGGGAGGCTACCTCCCCAGCTGAGAACACTGAAGCTTTCTTT.

The chain has TRBV4-3 and TRBJ2-1; tentative D call: TRBD2 (8 bases). CDR3 length equals 19 residues. Germline CDR1 reads LGHNA; CDR2 reads YSLEER. Trimming pared 3 bases from V and 6 bases from J, leaving 27 bases between. DNA for the CDR3: TGCGCCAGCAGCCAGGGAGGGAGAGGGGGCGGGAGGTTGGGCAATGAGCAGTTCTTC. Translation: CASSQGGRGGGRLGNEQFF.

This clone was seen a handful of times. The J gene is TRBJ2-1, the V gene TRBV9, with TRBD2 matching over 12 bases. CDR3 length equals 16 residues. CDR1 and CDR2 (germline): SGDLS, YYNGEE. After removal of 4 bases from V and 7 bases from J, the junction contained 9 bases not matched to a gene. The CDR3, as DNA: TGTGCCAGCAGCCTTCAGGGACTAGCGGGTACAAATGAGCAGTTCTTC. Residues: CASSLQGLAGTNEQFF.

The chain uses TRBV2 and TRBJ1-1, with a weak D call TRBD1 (5 bases). The CDR3 is 18 amino acids. V gave up 4 bases and J gave up 1 base, with 22 bases separating them. Germline V gene sequence: CDR1 SNHLY, CDR2 FYNNEI. CDR3 bases: TGTGCCAGCAGTGCCCGAGGCCCATCGGGGGGGAAGAACACTGAAGCTTTCTTT. The encoded protein is CASSARGPSGGKNTEAFF.

The rearrangement links TRBV19 to TRBJ2-1, with TRBD2 matching over 15 bases. The germline gives CDR1 LNHDA, CDR2 SQIVND (reference sequence). Losses at the gene ends were 7 bases for V and 4 bases for J; bases not matched to a gene: 5. The CDR3 extends over 16 amino acids. The CDR3 nucleotides are TGTGCCAGTACTCGGACTAGCGGGGGGGGGTACAATGAGCAGTTCTTC. Translation: CASTRTSGGGYNEQFF.

This clone came up a few times. The V gene is TRBV7-9, the J gene TRBJ1-2; no clear D gene. CDR1 is SEHNR, CDR2 FQNEAQ, per germline (reference sequence). The CDR3 consists of 12 residues. Trimming left V 5 bases short and J 5 bases short, with 9 bases between. Here the CDR3 DNA reads TGTGCCAGCAGCGGCTCGTTATATGGCTACACCTTC. As protein: CASSGSLYGYTF. The complete variable domain, with remaining parts taken from reference TRBV7-9 and TRBJ1-2, reads DTGVSQNPRHKITKRGQNVTFRCDPISEHNRLYWYRQTLGQGPEFLTYFQNEAQLEKSRLLSDRFSAERPKGSFSTLEIQRTEQGDSAMYLCASSGSLYGYTFGSGTRLTVV.

The chain employs TRBV6-5 and TRBJ1-4, with a tentative D call TRBD1 (6 bases). The CDR3 covers 15 residues. Looked up from germline, CDR1 is MNHEY and CDR2 is SVGAGI. Trimming shortened V by 0 bases and J by 7 bases, and 12 bases separated the two germline ends. CDR3 sequence: CASSYSTGPGEKLFF. In nucleotides, the CDR3 is TGTGCCAGCAGTTACTCAACAGGGCCGGGTGAAAAACTGTTTTTT.

The chain couples TRBV28 to TRBJ1-4; 8 bases match TRBD1. After removal of 2 bases from V and 7 bases from J, the junction contained 9 bases not matched to a gene. This CDR3 comprises 16 residues. Germline V CDR1 and CDR2: MDHEN, SYDVKM. The CDR3 is CASSLPLSRGLEKLFF. For the CDR3, the DNA is TGTGCCAGCAGTTTACCGCTGAGCAGGGGGCTTGAAAAACTGTTTTTT.

This chain joins TRBV6-5 and TRBJ2-7, with TRBD2 as a possible D gene (7 bases). CDR1 and CDR2 from the germline V gene are MNHEY and SVGAGI. This CDR3 spans 15 amino acids. Trimming took off 5 bases at V and 3 bases at J, with 17 bases between the two ends. CDR3 protein: CASSGNLGGGYEQYF. DNA for the CDR3: TGTGCCAGCAGTGGAAATCTAGGGGGGGGCTACGAGCAGTACTTC.

This rearrangement joins TRBV9 to TRBJ2-5; TRBD1 is a possible D gene (6 bases). V lost 0 bases and J 5 bases, leaving 17 bases between the germline ends. The CDR3 is made up of 16 amino acids. Germline lookup yields CDR1 SGDLS and CDR2 YYNGEE. The CDR3 loop is CASSVGSGTGWETQYF. The CDR3 nucleotides are TGTGCCAGCAGCGTAGGAAGTGGAACAGGGTGGGAGACCCAGTACTTC.

The CDR3 sequence is CASSQDRENTEAFF. CDR3 bases: TGTGCCAGCAGCCAAGACAGGGAGAACACTGAAGCTTTCTTT. The chain has TRBV14 and TRBJ1-1; tentatively, D is TRBD1 (5 bases). This CDR3 comprises 14 residues. Germline-derived CDR1 and CDR2 are SGHDN and FVKESK. V lost 0 bases and J 1 base, leaving 6 bases between the germline ends.

This clone appeared once. The chain carries TRBV27 and TRBJ2-1; tentatively, D is TRBD1 (6 bases). Germline CDR1 MNHEY, CDR2 SMNVEV (reference sequence). V lost 3 bases, J lost 0 bases, and 12 bases lay in between. The CDR3 extends over 16 amino acids. The CDR3 DNA sequence: TGTGCCAGCAGTTTTCGGGCGGACAGCTCCTACAATGAGCAGTTCTTC. Its protein product is CASSFRADSSYNEQFF.

The rearrangement uses TRBV4-1 and TRBJ1-1, with 7 bases that match TRBD1. The CDR3 is 15 amino acids. Trimming took 3 bases from V and 0 from J; bases not matched to a gene: 4. Per the germline V gene, CDR1 is MGHRA and CDR2 is YSYEKL. CDR3 nucleotides: TGCGCCAGCAGCCACTCGGGACAGATGAACACTGAAGCTTTCTTT. Residues: CASSHSGQMNTEAFF.

This chain's CDR3 is CASSERGSLGDGYTF. For the CDR3, the DNA is TGTGCCAGCAGTGAACGGGGGAGCCTCGGGGATGGCTACACCTTC. The chain combines TRBV2 with TRBJ1-2, with TRBD1 as a possible D gene (5 bases). Trimming cost V 2 bases and J 6 bases, with 16 bases left between them. The germline V gene encodes CDR1 SNHLY and CDR2 FYNNEI. This CDR3 has 15 amino acids.

V and J are TRBV27 and TRBJ1-5; TRBD1 is a possible D gene (6 bases). The germline V gene encodes CDR1 MNHEY and CDR2 SMNVEV (reference sequence). V was pared by 2 bases and J by 4 bases, with 9 bases between. CDR3 length: 14 residues. The CDR3 reads CASSLTGWNQPQHF. Here the CDR3 DNA reads TGTGCCAGCAGTTTAACAGGGTGGAATCAGCCCCAGCATTTT.

The chain recombines TRBV5-6 with TRBJ2-7; tentatively, D is TRBD1 (6 bases). Trimming pared 3 bases from V and 4 bases from J, leaving 14 bases between. CDR3 length: 14 amino acids. Germline lookup yields CDR1 SGHDT and CDR2 YYEEEE. CDR3 bases: TGTGCCAGCAGCTACACAGGGAGTTCTTACGAGCAGTACTTC. It translates to CASSYTGSSYEQYF.

The chain carries TRBV28 and TRBJ2-1; 9 bases align to TRBD1. The germline CDR1 and CDR2 sequences are MDHEN and SYDVKM. This CDR3 is built from 16 residues. V lost 6 bases to trimming and J lost 2 bases; unmatched junction nucleotides: 8. The CDR3 is CASSRIGTGPYNEQFF. The CDR3 nucleotides read TGTGCCAGCAGCCGTATCGGGACAGGGCCCTACAATGAGCAGTTCTTC. Using reference TRBV28 and TRBJ2-1 for the parts outside the CDR3, the full variable domain is DVKVTQSSRYLVKRTGEKVFLECVQDMDHENMFWYRQDPGLGLRLIYFSYDVKMKEKGDIPEGYSVSREKKERFSLILESASTNQTSMYLCASSRIGTGPYNEQFFGPGTRLTVL.

V gene TRBV5-1 combines with J gene TRBJ1-1; TRBD1 is a possible D gene (6 bases). The CDR3 consists of 15 residues. Looked up from germline, CDR1 is SGHRS and CDR2 is YFSETQ. Trimming shortened V by 4 bases and J by 4 bases, and 17 bases separated the two germline ends. The CDR3 nucleotides are TGCGCCAGCAGCCCGGGAACAGGGCTGAGCACTGAAGCTTTCTTT. Its protein is CASSPGTGLSTEAFF.

The rearrangement links TRBV2 to TRBJ1-5, with D possibly matching TRBD1 (6 bases). Trimming took off 4 bases at V and 5 bases at J, with 9 bases between the two ends. Germline V lookup: CDR1 SNHLY, CDR2 FYNNEI. The CDR3 has 13 amino acids. The CDR3 here is CASSVDSDQPQHF. The CDR3 nucleotides are TGTGCCAGCAGTGTGGACAGTGATCAGCCCCAGCATTTT.

The V gene is TRBV5-1, the J gene TRBJ2-5; D is ambiguous. This CDR3 spans 14 amino acids. Trimming removed 0 bases from V and 0 bases from J, with 6 bases in between. Germline lookup yields CDR1 SGHRS and CDR2 YFSETQ. The CDR3 DNA reads as TGCGCCAGCAGCTTGGACGACAACCAAGAGACCCAGTACTTC. This codes for CASSLDDNQETQYF.